One and the same sample provided the 26 T cell receptor beta chains below, sequenced in a study of vaccination effects on CD4 cells after COVID-19. Data came from immunoSEQ multiplex PCR; TCRdb stores just in-frame clones and leaves some out. Here the sample spans 35,000 to 40,000 clones, about 60% being singletons. No antigens are known for them. ViraFEST used viral peptide pools to expand antigen-specific CD4+ T cells before sequencing. CD4+ T cell isolation took place after about nine days of culture. No vaccinee had earlier SARS-CoV-2 infection, and nucleocapsid antibodies were negative. The sequencing here drew on CD4+ T cells from PBMCs cultured with HCoV-OC43 spike peptides, taken before COVID-19 vaccination. Subset specified: HCoV-OC43 spike overlapping peptide pool stimulation. The receptors were sampled from a human donor who received a COVID-19 vaccine.

V is TRBV29-1 and J is TRBJ2-2, with 11 bases matching TRBD2. The germline V gene encodes CDR1 SQVTM and CDR2 ANQGSEA. The V gene end was trimmed by 8 bases and the J gene end by 7 bases; junction bases not matched to a gene: 9. CDR3 size: 14 residues. CDR3 bases: TGCAGCATCACTAGCGGGGGTTCGTACGGGGAGCTGTTTTTT. Its protein product is CSITSGGSYGELFF.

CDR3 sequence reads: CASSFGTTVGTDTQYF. Written as DNA, the CDR3 is TGCGCCAGCAGCTTCGGGACTACAGTAGGCACAGATACGCAGTATTTT. The chain couples TRBV5-1 to TRBJ2-3, with 7 bases identical to TRBD2. There are 16 residues in the CDR3. J was trimmed by 1 base and V by 2 bases; bases with no gene match: 7. Germline lookup yields CDR1 SGHRS and CDR2 YFSETQ. The full variable domain, completed using reference TRBV5-1 and TRBJ2-3, is KAGVTQTPRYLIKTRGQQVTLSCSPISGHRSVSWYQQTPGQGLQFLFEYFSETQRNKGNFPGRFSGRQFSNSRSEMNVSTLELGDSALYLCASSFGTTVGTDTQYFGPGTRLTVL.

The chain is built from TRBV4-1 and TRBJ2-1; D gene ambiguous. Germline V gene data show CDR1 as MGHRA and CDR2 as YSYEKL. V was pared by 1 base and J by 9 bases, with 13 bases between. CDR3 length equals 14 residues. CDR3 in amino acids: CASSQVLSVSEQFF. The CDR3 region has the DNA TGCGCCAGCAGCCAAGTTTTGTCGGTCAGTGAGCAGTTCTTC.

The V and J genes are TRBV2 and TRBJ1-4; 7 bases map to TRBD1. The CDR3 length is 15 residues. Per the germline V gene, CDR1 is SNHLY and CDR2 is FYNNEI. V shed 7 bases and J 1 base; nucleotides not matched to a gene: 6. As DNA, the CDR3 is TGTGCCAGCATCTTTAACAGGGGAACTAATGAAAAACTGTTTTTT. The encoded protein is CASIFNRGTNEKLFF.

This clone was seen more than once but under ten times. V usage is TRBV5-1 and J usage is TRBJ1-2; 8 nucleotides agree with TRBD1. V lost 1 base and J lost 2; bases outside the gene matches: 7. Germline V gives CDR1 SGHRS, CDR2 YFSETQ. This CDR3 has 16 residues. The CDR3 DNA reads as TGCGCCAGCAGCTTGCAGACAGGGGCTCTAAACTATGGCTACACCTTC. Amino acid sequence: CASSLQTGALNYGYTF.

This clone was picked up one time. The V gene is TRBV29-1, the J gene TRBJ2-1, with D unclear. Germline CDR1 and CDR2: SQVTM and ANQGSEA. V lost 4 bases and J lost 3, with 10 bases in between. The CDR3 runs to 13 residues. The CDR3 coding sequence is TGCAGCGTTGTCACGGGCTACTACAATGAGCAGTTCTTC. This codes for CSVVTGYYNEQFF.

The chain joins TRBV15 to TRBJ1-1; 8 nucleotides agree with TRBD1. With V trimmed by 0 bases and J by 11 bases, 11 bases remained unmatched. The germline CDR1 and CDR2 sequences are LNHNV and YYDKDF (reference sequence). CDR3 length equals 15 residues. The CDR3 DNA follows: TGTGCCACCAGCAGAGATCGAACAGGGGGTGGGTTGGCTTTCTTT. It translates to CATSRDRTGGGLAFF.

CDR3 residues: CATSDPVGEAFF. As DNA, the CDR3 is TGTGCCACCAGTGACCCAGTGGGAGAAGCTTTCTTT. V gene TRBV24-1 combines with J gene TRBJ1-1; D is undetermined. Deletions cut 4 bases from V and 8 bases from J, with 10 bases between. Germline assignment: CDR1 KGHDR and CDR2 SFDVKD. The CDR3 runs to 12 residues.

V is TRBV6-1 and J is TRBJ2-1; 12 nucleotides align to TRBD2. The V and J ends lost 2 bases and 5 bases, in that order; junction bases with no gene match: 1. CDR1 is MNHNS, CDR2 SASEGT, per germline. The CDR3 loop spans 15 amino acids. The DNA for the CDR3 is TGTGCCAGCAGTGAACTAGCGGGGGGGCACAATGAGCAGTTCTTC. It yields the protein CASSELAGGHNEQFF.

V is TRBV5-1 and J is TRBJ2-7; 11 bases align to TRBD1. CDR3 length: 16 residues. The ends lost 3 bases at V and 2 bases at J; junction bases unmatched: 7. The V gene's germline CDR1 is SGHRS and CDR2 YFSETQ. The CDR3 region is CASSSRTGGDTYEQYF. For the CDR3, the DNA is TGCGCCAGCAGCTCCAGGACAGGGGGCGATACCTACGAGCAGTACTTC.

The rearrangement links TRBV6-2 or TRBV6-3 to TRBJ1-5; 7 bases agree with TRBD1. V shed 0 bases and J 4 bases; nucleotides not matched to a gene: 9. Germline V gene data show CDR1 as MNHEY and CDR2 as SVGEGT. The CDR3 has 17 residues. The CDR3 loop is CASSYSTGAQGNQPQHF. CDR3 sequence (DNA): TGTGCCAGCAGTTACTCGACTGGGGCACAGGGGAATCAGCCCCAGCATTTT.

V is TRBV5-1 and J is TRBJ1-4, with a possible D match to TRBD1 (6 bases). Per germline, CDR1 SGHRS and CDR2 YFSETQ. CDR3 length equals 16 residues. The V gene lost 3 bases and the J gene lost 0 bases, with 12 bases spanning the gap. As DNA, the CDR3 is TGCGCCAGCAGCTGGAGGGACAACACAACTAATGAAAAACTGTTTTTT. Its translation: CASSWRDNTTNEKLFF.

This clone was detected a few times. The chain couples TRBV5-6 to TRBJ2-1, with D possibly being TRBD2 (5 bases). Germline V gene lookup returns CDR1 SGHDT and CDR2 YYEEEE. The CDR3 runs 14 residues. The V gene lost 0 bases and the J gene lost 4 bases, with 8 bases spanning the gap. The CDR3 region has the DNA TGTGCCAGCAGCTTGGGGCTAGCTTACAATGAGCAGTTCTTC. Translation: CASSLGLAYNEQFF.

The CDR3 reads CASSASEIQETQYF. CDR3 bases: TGTGCCAGCAGCGCCTCAGAGATTCAAGAGACCCAGTACTTC. This chain connects TRBV9 to TRBJ2-5; no reliable D call. Trimming shortened V by 3 bases and J by 2 bases, and 11 bases separated the two germline ends. This CDR3 has 14 residues. Germline assignment: CDR1 SGDLS and CDR2 YYNGEE. The full variable domain, its missing parts supplied by reference TRBV9 and TRBJ2-5, is DSGVTQTPKHLITATGQRVTLRCSPRSGDLSVYWYQQSLDQGLQFLIQYYNGEERAKGNILERFSAQQFPDLHSELNLSSLELGDSALYFCASSASEIQETQYFGPGTRLLVL.

This chain connects TRBV7-2 to TRBJ1-2; D perhaps matches TRBD1 (6 bases). Germline assignment: CDR1 SGHTA and CDR2 FQGNSA. Between the trimmed V and J ends, which lost 3 bases and 2 bases, there was a span of 10 bases. This CDR3 is 14 amino acids long. CDR3 nucleotide sequence: TGTGCCAGCAGCTTTCCCGACAGGAACTATGGCTACACCTTC. It encodes CASSFPDRNYGYTF.

This clone was seen only a few times. The CDR3 loop reads CASHGVTGELFF. CDR3 DNA sequence: TGTGCCAGCCACGGGGTAACCGGGGAGCTGTTTTTT. The chain couples TRBV12-3 or TRBV12-4 to TRBJ2-2; D is perhaps TRBD2 (5 bases). The CDR3 is 12 amino acids. V was cut by 8 bases and J by 5 bases, with 9 bases left in between.

The rearrangement uses TRBV14 and TRBJ2-1, with TRBD2 matching over 8 bases. Trimming at V came to 0 bases and at J to 3 bases, leaving 13 bases not matched to a gene. CDR1 SGHDN and CDR2 FVKESK come from the germline V gene. CDR3 length equals 19 residues. The DNA for the CDR3 is TGTGCCAGCAGCCAAGAGCTTGGGTGGGAGCGGGAGTACTACAATGAGCAGTTCTTC. Translation gives CASSQELGWEREYYNEQFF.

This clone has only a few counts. This rearrangement joins TRBV28 to TRBJ1-2, with TRBD1 matching over 7 bases. CDR3 length equals 13 residues. Germline-derived CDR1 and CDR2 are MDHEN and SYDVKM. Trimming removed 7 bases from V and 1 base from J; junction bases left unmatched: 3. The CDR3 spells CASIGTDNYGYTF. DNA for the CDR3: TGTGCCAGCATCGGGACAGATAACTATGGCTACACCTTC.

This clone occurred a few times. V and J are TRBV6-5 and TRBJ1-1; 7 nucleotides agree with TRBD1. The V gene end was trimmed by 6 bases and the J gene end by 0 bases; junction bases not matched to a gene: 4. Germline assignment: CDR1 MNHEY and CDR2 SVGAGI. This CDR3 region has 14 residues. For the CDR3, the DNA is TGTGCCAGCAGGCCACAGGGGCTGAACACTGAAGCTTTCTTT. It yields the protein CASRPQGLNTEAFF.

This rearrangement joins TRBV19 to TRBJ1-1; D not certain. The V end lost 8 bases, the J end lost 2 bases, and 15 bases lay between the germline ends. The CDR3 consists of 14 residues. Germline CDR1 is LNHDA and CDR2 is SQIVND (reference sequence). CDR3 loop: CASSERDGNTEAFF. The DNA of the CDR3 is TGTGCCAGTTCCGAGAGAGACGGAAACACTGAAGCTTTCTTT. Looking up the rest from reference TRBV19 and TRBJ1-1 gives the full variable domain: DGGITQSPKYLFRKEGQNVTLSCEQNLNHDAMYWYRQDPGQGLRLIYYSQIVNDFQKGDIAEGYSVSREKKESFPLTVTSAQKNPTAFYLCASSERDGNTEAFFGQGTRLTVV.

The chain joins TRBV4-1 to TRBJ2-7; 9 positions agree with TRBD1. The CDR3 runs 19 residues. J was trimmed by 1 base and V by 1 base; bases with no gene match: 14. Germline V CDR1 and CDR2: MGHRA, YSYEKL. The CDR3 here is CASSQVPTARDRVSYEQYF. For the CDR3, the DNA is TGCGCCAGCAGCCAAGTCCCAACCGCCCGGGACAGGGTTTCCTACGAGCAGTACTTC.

The chain couples TRBV27 to TRBJ2-7; 7 bases are shared with TRBD2. CDR3 size: 15 residues. The germline CDR1 and CDR2 sequences are MNHEY and SMNVEV (reference sequence). V trimming: 0 bases; J trimming: 6 bases; junction bases outside the gene matches: 8. The CDR3 DNA follows: TGTGCCAGCAGTTTATCGCGAGCGGGAAGCTCCGAGCAGTACTTC. Translation gives CASSLSRAGSSEQYF.

The chain is built from TRBV29-1 and TRBJ2-5; 9 positions match TRBD1. The CDR3 has 14 residues. Germline values: CDR1 SQVTM, CDR2 ANQGSEA. V gave up 4 bases and J gave up 2 bases; unmatched junction bases: 5. DNA of the CDR3: TGCAGCGTTGGGTTCGGGACAGGGCAAGAGACCCAGTACTTC. Translated, it gives CSVGFGTGQETQYF. The full variable domain, its missing parts supplied by reference TRBV29-1 and TRBJ2-5, is SAVISQKPSRDICQRGTSLTIQCQVDSQVTMMFWYRQQPGQSLTLIATANQGSEATYESGFVIDKFPISRPNLTFSTLTVSNMSPEDSSIYLCSVGFGTGQETQYFGPGTRLLVL.

The chain carries TRBV6-5 and TRBJ1-2, with 7 bases matching TRBD1. The J segment lost 5 bases and the V segment lost 7 bases, leaving 10 bases of the junction unmatched. The CDR3 extends over 14 amino acids. Germline loops: CDR1 MNHEY, CDR2 SVGAGI. The CDR3 DNA follows: TGTGCCAGCAACACGAGAAGGACAGGTTATGGCTACACCTTC. This sequence encodes CASNTRRTGYGYTF.

The V call is TRBV5-5, the J call TRBJ1-1; possibly TRBD1 for D (5 bases). This CDR3 has 15 residues. Germline V gene data show CDR1 as SGHKS and CDR2 as YYEKEE (reference sequence). With 3 bases removed from V and 6 bases from J, the gap between germline ends came to 18 bases. The CDR3: CASSSRGGSRPEAFF. In DNA, the CDR3 is TGTGCCAGCAGCTCTCGCGGGGGAAGTCGTCCTGAAGCTTTCTTT.

There are a few counts of this clone. This sequence joins TRBV19 and TRBJ2-7, with D perhaps matching TRBD2 (6 bases). The CDR3 has 15 amino acids. Trimming shortened V by 1 base and J by 2 bases, and 12 bases separated the two germline ends. Germline V CDR1 and CDR2: LNHDA, SQIVND (reference sequence). The CDR3, as DNA: TGTGCCAGTAGTATAGGGGGCGCGGGAACCTACGAGCAGTACTTC. Its translation: CASSIGGAGTYEQYF.